Shown below are 20 T cell receptor beta chains from a single sample sequenced in a study of T cell repertoires in cytomegalovirus infection. In TCRdb, the reads were re-called with MiXCR into one record per CDR3 protein. The profile covers approximately 140,000 distinct CDR3 sequences, with 7.5% to 9% appearing a single time and about 9.4% taken by the ten largest. The specimen was PBMCs. The source is a human donor in good health (CMV status not recorded). Some clones in this sample may be carry-over from other donors' samples.

J is TRBJ1-2 and V is TRBV28; 10 nucleotides match TRBD1. This CDR3 region has 14 residues. CDR1 is MDHEN, CDR2 SYDVKM, per germline. J gave up 8 bases and V 4 bases, and 7 bases lay outside the gene matches. The CDR3 protein is CASSWTGGTWGYTF. The CDR3 nucleotides read TGTGCCAGCAGTTGGACAGGGGGGACGTGGGGCTACACCTTC.

This chain joins TRBV5-1 and TRBJ2-2; D ambiguous. The V gene lost 5 bases and the J gene lost 4 bases, with 9 bases spanning the gap. This CDR3 is 13 amino acids long. CDR1 is SGHRS and CDR2 is YFSETQ in the germline V gene. The CDR3 nucleotides read TGCGCCAGCAGTATTAGCAGCACCGGGGAGCTGTTTTTT. Its protein product is CASSISSTGELFF.

The sample holds a few counts of this clonotype. J is TRBJ2-3 and V is TRBV20-1, with D uncertain. The CDR3 covers 13 residues. V lost 5 bases to trimming and J lost 4 bases, with 13 bases between them. In germline, CDR1 is DFQATT, CDR2 SNEGSKA (reference sequence). The CDR3: CSAPPTVADTQYF. The CDR3 DNA sequence: TGCAGTGCTCCCCCCACCGTAGCAGATACGCAGTATTTT.

This clonotype was counted ten times or more. V gene TRBV7-6 combines with J gene TRBJ2-3; D may match TRBD1 or TRBD2 (5 bases each). V dropped 6 bases and J dropped 4 bases, with 14 bases sitting between them. The CDR3 contains 14 residues. Germline CDR1 and CDR2: SGHVS and FNYEAQ. This CDR3 reads CASSRDPRSDTQYF. For the CDR3, the DNA is TGTGCCAGCAGTAGGGACCCGAGGTCAGATACGCAGTATTTT.

This clonotype was seen a handful of times. This sequence joins TRBV29-1 and TRBJ2-7; D possibly corresponds to TRBD1 (6 bases). V lost 8 bases to trimming and J lost 3 bases, with 11 bases between them. There are 11 residues in the CDR3. CDR1 and CDR2 from the germline V gene are SQVTM and ANQGSEA. Here the CDR3 reads CSFRDIYEQYF. The CDR3 DNA reads TGCAGCTTCCGGGACATCTACGAGCAGTACTTC.

With respect to this clonotype: This may arise from a read error, as a much more abundant clone is one base away. CDR3 protein: CASSSPGNVVWDSSTDTQCF. The CDR3 DNA reads as TGTGCCAGCAGTTCACCAGGGAATGTTGTGTGGGACTCAAGCACAGATACGCAGTGTTTT. The chain is built from TRBV28 and TRBJ2-3; the D gene is possibly TRBD2 (6 bases). Germline assignment: CDR1 MDHEN and CDR2 SYDVKM. The CDR3 totals 20 residues.

J is TRBJ2-3 and V is TRBV5-1, with TRBD1 matching 7 bases. The CDR3 totals 14 residues. The ends lost 3 bases at V and 0 bases at J; junction bases unmatched: 1. The germline V gene has CDR1 SGHRS and CDR2 YFSETQ. CDR3: CASSSGQSTDTQYF. The CDR3 DNA reads as TGCGCCAGCAGCTCGGGACAGAGCACAGATACGCAGTATTTT.

This clonotype was counted only a few times. The chain is built from TRBV5-4 and TRBJ1-5, with D uncertain. V lost 1 base to trimming and J lost 1 base, with 6 bases between them. Germline assignment: CDR1 SGHNT and CDR2 YYREEE (reference sequence). The CDR3 runs 14 residues. CDR3 region: CASSLTSSNQPQHF. CDR3 DNA sequence: TGTGCCAGCAGCTTGACTTCGAGCAATCAGCCCCAGCATTTT.

This clonotype was found a few times. The V call is TRBV12-3 or TRBV12-4, the J call TRBJ2-5; maybe TRBD2 (5 bases). This CDR3 region has 14 residues. Trimming took 2 bases from V and 5 from J, leaving 12 bases between them. DNA for the CDR3: TGTGCCAGCAGTTTATGGGGAAGGGAGGAGACCCAGTACTTC. Protein: CASSLWGREETQYF.

This chain connects TRBV6-5 to TRBJ2-1; maybe TRBD1 (5 bases). Germline CDR1 is MNHEY and CDR2 is SVGAGI. V lost 7 bases and J 5 bases, leaving 18 bases between the germline ends. This CDR3 has 15 residues. In DNA form, the CDR3 reads TGTGCCAGCAAAGTCCCCAACAGGCCCCACAATGAGCAGTTCTTC. Its protein product is CASKVPNRPHNEQFF.

This clonotype was observed at least ten times. The V call is TRBV7-2, the J call TRBJ2-1; 9 nucleotides match TRBD2. The CDR3 has 16 residues. CDR1 and CDR2 (germline): SGHTA, FQGNSA. J gave up 10 bases and V 1 base, and 11 bases lay outside the gene matches. CDR3 bases: TGTGCCAGCAGCTTAGAAGGCCTAGCGGGGCCGGGGGAGCAGTTCTTC. It is translated as CASSLEGLAGPGEQFF.

This clonotype was seen repeatedly, ten times or more. The J gene is TRBJ1-4, the V gene TRBV7-8, with D perhaps matching TRBD1 (5 bases). In germline, CDR1 is SGHVS, CDR2 FQNEAQ. V was clipped by 0 bases and J by 0 bases, with 11 bases between them. CDR3 length: 17 residues. Here the CDR3 reads CASSLARKTATNEKLFF. In DNA form, the CDR3 reads TGTGCCAGCAGCTTAGCGCGCAAGACAGCAACTAATGAAAAACTGTTTTTT.

This clonotype was counted only a few times. V is TRBV2 and J is TRBJ2-5, with D unclear. CDR3 length equals 15 residues. Looked up from germline, CDR1 is SNHLY and CDR2 is FYNNEI. V lost 1 base to trimming and J lost 3 bases, with 12 bases between them. Written as DNA, the CDR3 is TGTGCCAGCAGTGAAGGTTACGCGAGTGAAGAGACCCAGTACTTC. It translates to CASSEGYASEETQYF.

The rearrangement uses TRBV2 and TRBJ1-1; D not certain. V gave up 6 bases and J gave up 1 base, with 9 bases separating them. The CDR3 spans 13 residues. Germline V gives CDR1 SNHLY, CDR2 FYNNEI. The CDR3 DNA reads TGTGCCAGCAGCGGACGGACGAACACTGAAGCTTTCTTT. Protein: CASSGRTNTEAFF.

In this sample, this clonotype turned up many times. This chain uses TRBV7-6 with TRBJ2-3, with D perhaps TRBD2 (7 bases). The CDR3 totals 16 residues. CDR1 SGHVS and CDR2 FNYEAQ come from the germline V gene. V was trimmed by 5 bases and J by 5 bases, leaving 20 bases between them. CDR3 in amino acids: CASSPVGGGPLDTQYF. The CDR3 DNA is TGTGCCAGCAGCCCGGTTGGGGGGGGGCCCCTAGATACGCAGTATTTT.

This clonotype came up a few times. The V and J genes are TRBV7-8 and TRBJ1-5, with TRBD1 as a possible D gene (6 bases). The CDR3 sequence is 15 residues long. The V end lost 5 bases, the J end lost 6 bases, and 17 bases lay between the germline ends. CDR1 and CDR2 from the germline V gene are SGHVS and FQNEAQ. CDR3 nucleotide sequence: TGTGCCAGCAGCCCCCCGTGGGGGGCGGGTCAGCCCCAGCATTTT. Amino acid sequence: CASSPPWGAGQPQHF.

In its sample, this clonotype was seen a few times. The chain links TRBV2 to TRBJ2-3; no clear D gene. The germline gives CDR1 SNHLY, CDR2 FYNNEI. CDR3 length equals 11 residues. V dropped 8 bases and J dropped 0 bases, with 3 bases sitting between them. The CDR3 spells CASRSTDTQYF. The DNA for the CDR3 is TGTGCCAGCCGGAGCACAGATACGCAGTATTTT.

This clonotype has at least ten counts. The V and J genes are TRBV11-2 and TRBJ2-1; no clear D gene. Germline CDR1 and CDR2: SGHAT and FQNNGV. V shed 6 bases and J shed 8 bases, with 11 bases lying between them. The CDR3 consists of 12 residues. The CDR3 reads CASSPDFHEQFF. CDR3 nucleotides: TGTGCCAGCAGTCCCGACTTTCATGAGCAGTTCTTC.

This clonotype was seen many times. The rearrangement uses TRBV19 and TRBJ1-3; D is ambiguous. Trimming removed 4 bases at V and 4 bases at J, with 11 bases between. CDR1 is LNHDA, CDR2 SQIVND, per germline (reference sequence). The CDR3 is 14 residues long. For the CDR3, the DNA is TGTGCCAGTAGTACCCTGGGTACAGGAAACACCATATATTTT. Amino acids: CASSTLGTGNTIYF.

This clonotype was recorded at least ten times. The chain joins TRBV7-3 to TRBJ2-1, with 7 bases aligning to TRBD2. V gave up 2 bases and J gave up 4 bases; unmatched junction bases: 5. The CDR3 consists of 15 residues. The germline gives CDR1 SGHTA, CDR2 FQGTGA. In DNA form, the CDR3 reads TGTGCCAGCAGCTTAGGGAGCGGGGAGTACAATGAGCAGTTCTTC. Translated, it gives CASSLGSGEYNEQFF.